A selection of T cell receptor beta chains follows, all from one sample in a study of radiation and T cells in renal cell carcinoma. Some clones are missing from TCRdb's copy, which holds only in-frame ones; the method was immunoSEQ multiplex PCR. The sample records about 95,000 clones, approximately 86% being singletons. The sample was blood, taken from a patient whose treatment included radiotherapy and nephrectomy. These TCRs come from a man aged 50-59 years with renal cell carcinoma. Both conserved end residues are part of each CDR3. The D gene is left open where the match is weak. Not every row has a clone size; where given, it reads once, few, many or a size class.

j_call v_call d_call clone_size cdr3_nt cdr3_aa
TRBJ2-2 TRBV30 TRBD1 . TGTGCCTGGACCGGACAGGGAAGGGCCGGGGAGCTGTTTTTT CAWTGQGRAGELFF
TRBJ1-4 TRBV27 TRBD1 few TGTGCCAGCAGTTGGGCGGGACAGGGTAATGAAAAACTGTTTTTT CASSWAGQGNEKLFF
TRBJ2-3 TRBV7-8 . . TGTGCCAGCAGCCGGTTCGTCTTGTCAGATACGCAGTATTTT CASSRFVLSDTQYF
TRBJ2-6 TRBV4-2 TRBD2 few TGTGCCAGCAGCCAAGATCGGGGGGGCTCTGGGGCCAACGTCCTGACTTTC CASSQDRGGSGANVLTF
TRBJ1-1 TRBV27 . . TGTGCCAGCAGTCTGGGGGGGCCAAGGTACACTGAAGCTTTCTTT CASSLGGPRYTEAFF
TRBJ2-7 TRBV27 . . TGTGCCAGCTGGGGACCGCTAAACTACGAGCAGTACTTC CASWGPLNYEQYF
TRBJ2-7 TRBV5-4 TRBD1 . TGTGCCAGCAGCTTGAGGGACAGGGGCTACGAGCAGTACTTC CASSLRDRGYEQYF
TRBJ2-3 TRBV18 TRBD1 . TGTGCCAGCTCACCATCTAGACAGGGATCAGATACGCAGTATTTT CASSPSRQGSDTQYF
TRBJ2-5 TRBV7-6 TRBD2 . TGTGCCAGCAGCCCTACCGGGACTAGCAGCCAGTACTTC CASSPTGTSSQYF
TRBJ2-3 TRBV6-1 TRBD1 . TGTGCCAGCAGTGGGTATGACCGGGACAGATACACAGATACGCAGTATTTT CASSGYDRDRYTDTQYF
TRBJ2-7 TRBV6-5 . . TGTGCCAGCACCCAACTAGGTACAGCAGGGAGGCAGTACTTC CASTQLGTAGRQYF
TRBJ1-2 TRBV23-1 . few TGCGCCAGCAGTTTAATTCGCGCGGATCGGGGCTACACCTTC CASSLIRADRGYTF
TRBJ1-4 TRBV6-6 . . TGTGCCAGCATCCGGGGCAATCTAGTTACTAATGAAAAACTGTTTTTT CASIRGNLVTNEKLFF
TRBJ1-5 TRBV15 TRBD1 . TGTGCCACCAGCAGAGGGACAGGGGATCAGCCCCAGCATTTT CATSRGTGDQPQHF
TRBJ1-5 TRBV7-9 TRBD1 . TGTGCCAGCAGCCCCGGACAGGGGATAACTCAGCCCCAGCATTTT CASSPGQGITQPQHF
TRBJ1-2 TRBV5-1 . once TGCGCCAGCGAACAGAATCCTAGGTATGGCTACACCTTC CASEQNPRYGYTF
TRBJ1-4 TRBV30 . few TGTGCCTTATCCCAAGGGGCCCTGAATGAAAAACTGTTTTTT CALSQGALNEKLFF
TRBJ2-7 TRBV2 . . TGTGCCAGCAGTGAAGCGGATTTTATCTACGAGCAGTACTTC CASSEADFIYEQYF
TRBJ2-7 TRBV5-1 TRBD1 . TGCGCCAGCAGCCAGGGACAGGGGGCGCGGGAGCAGTACTTC CASSQGQGAREQYF
TRBJ1-1 TRBV9 . . TGTGCCAGCAGCGTAGATGCGAACACTGAAGCTTTCTTT CASSVDANTEAFF
TRBJ1-1 TRBV19 . few TGTGCCAGTATAAGATTGGGACACCGGAACACTGAAGCTTTCTTT CASIRLGHRNTEAFF
TRBJ2-5 TRBV7-6 TRBD1 once TGTGCCAGCAGCTCCCAAGGACAGGGAGAGACCCAGTACTTC CASSSQGQGETQYF
TRBJ2-2 TRBV9 TRBD2 few TGTGCCAGCAGCGTGGGCGGGAGCACCGGGGAGCTGTTTTTT CASSVGGSTGELFF
TRBJ2-7 TRBV9 TRBD2 . TGTGCCAGCAGTTCGGCGGGAGGGCCGTCCTACGAGCAGTACTTC CASSSAGGPSYEQYF
TRBJ1-3 TRBV5-1 TRBD1 . TGCGCCAGCAGCTTGGGCGGGACAGGGACTGGAAACACCATATATTTT CASSLGGTGTGNTIYF
TRBJ1-2 TRBV6-5 TRBD1 . TGTGCCAGCAGTTACGAGGGGGCTTCTGGCTACACCTTC CASSYEGASGYTF
TRBJ2-5 TRBV5-1 . . TGCGCCAGCAGCCTGGGAGAAGATACCCAGTACTTC CASSLGEDTQYF
TRBJ2-3 TRBV6-4 . . TGTGCCAGCAGTGACTCCTCGGACAGAGATACGCAGTATTTT CASSDSSDRDTQYF
TRBJ2-3 TRBV7-2 TRBD2 once TGTGCCAGCAGCTGGGGGGGAACTTCCACAGATACGCAGTATTTT CASSWGGTSTDTQYF
TRBJ2-2 TRBV30 . . TGTGCCTGGAGTCGAGGGGGAGGGGAGCTGTTTTTT CAWSRGGGELFF
TRBJ2-1 TRBV7-2 . . TGTGCCAGCAGCTTAGCGGACTCGTGGGGCAATGAGCAGTTCTTC CASSLADSWGNEQFF
TRBJ2-7 TRBV2 . . TGTGCCAGCGGACGGGAGTTGGGTTCCTACGAGCAGTACTTC CASGRELGSYEQYF
TRBJ2-4 TRBV23-1 . . TGCGCCAGCAAAACGGGGGCGGGAGTGGTCTACTTC CASKTGAGVVYF
TRBJ2-7 TRBV6-5 . . TGTGCCAGCAGTTACCACCCTCGGGGGGAGCAGTACTTC CASSYHPRGEQYF
TRBJ1-2 TRBV20-1 . . TGCAGTGCTAGCAACTATGGCTACACCTTC CSASNYGYTF
TRBJ1-1 TRBV19 . . TGTGCCAGTAGTAAGATTGGGGCCATGAACACTGAAGCTTTCTTT CASSKIGAMNTEAFF
TRBJ1-4 TRBV2 . once TGTGCCAGCAGACAGGGATTGGTTGAAAAACTGTTTTTT CASRQGLVEKLFF
TRBJ2-7 TRBV27 . . TGTGCCAGCACCATCGTGGGGGGGGACAGGACCTACGAGCAGTACTTC CASTIVGGDRTYEQYF
TRBJ2-1 TRBV6-5 . . TGTGCCAGCAGTCTAGGGAGTTTCTCCTACAATGAGCAGTTCTTC CASSLGSFSYNEQFF
TRBJ2-3 TRBV2 . . TGTGCCAGCAGGTCGTCCGACTACACAGATACGCAGTATTTT CASRSSDYTDTQYF
TRBJ2-3 TRBV2 TRBD1 . TGTGCCAGCCTGACAGGGCCGGCAGATACGCAGTATTTT CASLTGPADTQYF
TRBJ1-2 TRBV27 . . TGTGCCAGCAGTTTTAGGCCTAACTATGGCTACACCTTC CASSFRPNYGYTF
TRBJ1-4 TRBV5-1 . . TGCGCCAGCAGCTTGGGGGGCAGCGCAGCCGCAACTAATGAAAAACTGTTTTTT CASSLGGSAAATNEKLFF